The 22 T cell receptor beta chains reported below all come from one sample, sequenced in a study of cytomegalovirus exposure and HLA in healthy donors. The PCR contained 60 Vbeta and 13 Jbeta primers. Clones were sequenced by immunoSEQ multiplex PCR, and TCRdb holds only the in-frame ones, with some missing. This table holds about 170,000 clones, 75% to 85% found once. The sample taken for sequencing was PBMCs. All receptors come from a girl aged 2 to 9 in good health and CMV-seropositive.

The CDR3 loop is CASSSLRVGVRDEQFF. CDR3 sequence (DNA): TGTGCCAGTAGTAGCCTTCGGGTAGGGGTACGGGATGAGCAGTTCTTC. J is TRBJ2-1 and V is TRBV19; weak D call: TRBD1 (5 bases). V was trimmed by 4 bases and J by 8 bases, leaving 21 bases between them. Germline loops: CDR1 LNHDA, CDR2 SQIVND (reference sequence). There are 16 residues in the CDR3. Full variable domain (outside the CDR3, taken from reference TRBV19 and TRBJ2-1): DGGITQSPKYLFRKEGQNVTLSCEQNLNHDAMYWYRQDPGQGLRLIYYSQIVNDFQKGDIAEGYSVSREKKESFPLTVTSAQKNPTAFYLCASSSLRVGVRDEQFFGPGTRLTVL.

The chain has TRBV15 and TRBJ1-1; no clear D gene. CDR1 is LNHNV, CDR2 YYDKDF, per germline (reference sequence). This CDR3 comprises 14 residues. V gave up 4 bases and J gave up 4 bases, with 13 bases separating them. DNA for the CDR3: TGTGCCACCAGCAAGCTCCAGGTCCCCACTGAAGCTTTCTTT. Amino acid sequence: CATSKLQVPTEAFF. The full variable domain, rest sourced from reference TRBV15 and TRBJ1-1, is DAMVIQNPRYQVTQFGKPVTLSCSQTLNHNVMYWYQQKSSQAPKLLFHYYDKDFNNEADTPDNFQSRRPNTSFCFLDIRSPGLGDTAMYLCATSKLQVPTEAFFGQGTRLTVV.

In this sample, this clone turned up once. The rearrangement joins TRBV18 to TRBJ2-2; D remains unclear. The CDR3 has 15 residues. Trimming left V 4 bases short and J 0 bases short, with 9 bases between. Germline V gene sequence: CDR1 KGHSH, CDR2 LQKENI. CDR3 DNA sequence: TGTGCCAGCTCACTCACGGAGCCGAACACCGGGGAGCTGTTTTTT. Translation gives CASSLTEPNTGELFF.

The CDR3 spells CASSISDSYNEQFF. DNA of the CDR3: TGTGCCAGTAGTATCAGTGACTCCTACAATGAGCAGTTCTTC. This chain connects TRBV19 to TRBJ2-1; D gene unclear. Germline V gene data show CDR1 as LNHDA and CDR2 as SQIVND (reference sequence). The CDR3 runs 14 residues. V was pared by 3 bases and J by 0 bases, with 6 bases between.

This sequence joins TRBV28 and TRBJ1-5; D is unclear. Germline values: CDR1 MDHEN, CDR2 SYDVKM. This CDR3 is 12 amino acids long. V was pared by 6 bases and J by 2 bases, with 5 bases between. CDR3 in amino acids: CASRAGNQPQHF. The CDR3 nucleotides are TGTGCCAGCAGGGCGGGCAATCAGCCCCAGCATTTT.

The V call is TRBV19, the J call TRBJ2-1; no definite D call. The CDR3 sequence is 10 residues long. CDR1 is LNHDA, CDR2 SQIVND, per germline (reference sequence). V was cut by 7 bases and J by 9 bases, with 7 bases left in between. The CDR3 spells CASILIEQFF. In DNA, the CDR3 is TGTGCCAGTATACTTATTGAGCAGTTCTTC.

The CDR3 is CAISGSGRTDTQYF. The CDR3 bases are TGTGCCATCAGCGGTAGCGGGAGAACAGATACGCAGTATTTT. The V call is TRBV10-3, the J call TRBJ2-3; 9 nucleotides line up with TRBD2. The V gene's germline CDR1 is ENHRY and CDR2 SYGVKD. V lost 6 bases, J lost 3 bases, and 4 bases stayed unmatched. The CDR3 totals 14 residues.

The chain has TRBV28 and TRBJ2-3, with 7 bases fitting TRBD1. CDR3 length: 15 amino acids. V lost 5 bases, J lost 3 bases, and 8 bases stayed unmatched. Germline values: CDR1 MDHEN, CDR2 SYDVKM. CDR3 DNA: TGTGCCAGCAGTAGCCCAGACAGGGCTACAGATACGCAGTATTTT. Its protein is CASSSPDRATDTQYF.

The V and J genes are TRBV6-5 and TRBJ1-2, with D uncertain. The CDR3 runs to 14 residues. V lost 6 bases and J lost 2, with 13 bases in between. CDR1 is MNHEY, CDR2 SVGAGI, per germline. The chain's CDR3 is CASRSSLENYGYTF. As DNA, the CDR3 is TGTGCCAGCAGGTCCTCCCTGGAGAACTATGGCTACACCTTC.

This CDR3 reads CAWRLYNEQFF. CDR3 sequence (DNA): TGTGCCTGGAGACTTTACAATGAGCAGTTCTTC. The chain employs TRBV30 and TRBJ2-1; no firm D call. Between the trimmed V and J ends, which lost 3 bases and 4 bases, there was a span of 4 bases. Looked up from germline, CDR1 is GTSNPN and CDR2 is SVGIG (reference sequence). This CDR3 has 11 residues.

The rearrangement joins TRBV7-3 to TRBJ2-3; 7 nucleotides align to TRBD2. V was clipped by 1 base and J by 0 bases; unmatched bases: 10. CDR1 and CDR2 from the germline V gene are SGHTA and FQGTGA. The CDR3 runs to 18 residues. CDR3 DNA sequence: TGTGCCAGCAGCTTAAAGGGAGGCCGCGGGGGAAGCACAGATACGCAGTATTTT. Its protein product is CASSLKGGRGGSTDTQYF.

A remark on this clone: Other DNA sequences in the sample encode the same CDR3. The chain recombines TRBV28 with TRBJ2-7, with unresolved D. With 4 bases removed from V and 1 base from J, the gap between germline ends came to 2 bases. The germline CDR1 and CDR2 sequences are MDHEN and SYDVKM. This CDR3 is 11 amino acids long. The CDR3 DNA reads TGTGCCAGCAGTTCTTCCTACGAGCAGTACTTC. It is translated as CASSSSYEQYF.

This clone appeared a few times. The gene calls are TRBV4-1 and TRBJ1-1, with D hard to call. Trimming removed 3 bases at V and 3 bases at J, with 8 bases between. This CDR3 spans 13 amino acids. CDR1 and CDR2 (germline): MGHRA, YSYEKL. The CDR3 bases are TGCGCCAGCAGCCAGAGGGTAGACACTGAAGCTTTCTTT. As protein: CASSQRVDTEAFF.

The genes are TRBV5-5 and TRBJ1-2; D may be TRBD1 (5 bases). The V gene's germline CDR1 is SGHKS and CDR2 YYEKEE (reference sequence). The V and J ends lost 0 bases and 4 bases respectively, with 16 bases between them. The length of the CDR3 is 16 residues. The CDR3: CASSLAPAGSPYGYTF. In DNA, the CDR3 is TGTGCCAGCAGCTTGGCCCCGGCAGGGTCTCCCTATGGCTACACCTTC.

This clone was counted a single time. The chain combines TRBV2 with TRBJ1-1; 10 bases line up with TRBD1. J was trimmed by 4 bases and V by 6 bases; bases with no gene match: 8. This CDR3 is built from 15 residues. Germline assignment: CDR1 SNHLY and CDR2 FYNNEI. The CDR3 DNA follows: TGTGCCAGCAGCGTAGGAAGACAGGGGGCCACTGAAGCTTTCTTT. This gives the protein CASSVGRQGATEAFF. The entire variable domain, with the rest obtained from reference TRBV2 and TRBJ1-1, is as follows: EPEVTQTPSHQVTQMGQEVILRCVPISNHLYFYWYRQILGQKVEFLVSFYNNEISEKSEIFDDQFSVERPDGSNFTLKIRSTKLEDSAMYFCASSVGRQGATEAFFGQGTRLTVV.

The J gene is TRBJ2-3, the V gene TRBV9; 7 nucleotides align to TRBD2. This CDR3 is 15 amino acids long. Germline V CDR1 and CDR2: SGDLS, YYNGEE. The V segment lost 0 bases and the J segment 6 bases; nucleotides outside the gene matches: 7. The CDR3 DNA reads as TGTGCCAGCAGCGTAGTGACGGGAGGAGGGGATACGCAGTATTTT. Protein: CASSVVTGGGDTQYF.

The chain carries TRBV6-1 and TRBJ1-5; D might be TRBD1 (6 bases). The CDR3 is 14 residues long. V lost 6 bases, J lost 5 bases, and 14 bases lay in between. Germline V gene lookup returns CDR1 MNHNS and CDR2 SASEGT. The CDR3 sequence is CASSTEGEYQPQHF. CDR3 nucleotide sequence: TGTGCCAGCAGCACCGAGGGGGAATATCAGCCCCAGCATTTT.

This sequence joins TRBV6-1 and TRBJ2-5; D remains ambiguous. V was shortened by 8 bases and J by 5 bases, with 12 bases between the two germline ends. From germline, CDR1 is MNHNS and CDR2 SASEGT. The CDR3 has 12 amino acids. CDR3 DNA: TGTGCCAGCGTCGCGAGCAAGGAGACCCAGTACTTC. Translating it yields CASVASKETQYF.

The chain couples TRBV15 to TRBJ2-3, with D maybe TRBD1 (5 bases). Per germline, CDR1 LNHNV and CDR2 YYDKDF (reference sequence). The V end lost 1 base, the J end lost 2 bases, and 10 bases lay between the germline ends. The CDR3 consists of 15 residues. In nucleotides, the CDR3 is TGTGCCACCAGCAGAGGGGGCAGGGCCACAGATACGCAGTATTTT. Amino acids: CATSRGGRATDTQYF. The variable domain in full, completed from reference TRBV15 and TRBJ2-3, reads DAMVIQNPRYQVTQFGKPVTLSCSQTLNHNVMYWYQQKSSQAPKLLFHYYDKDFNNEADTPDNFQSRRPNTSFCFLDIRSPGLGDTAMYLCATSRGGRATDTQYFGPGTRLTVL.

The V gene is TRBV6-6, the J gene TRBJ2-7, with a tentative D call TRBD1 (6 bases). Germline V CDR1 and CDR2: MNHNY, SVGAGI (reference sequence). Trimming left V 5 bases short and J 6 bases short, with 17 bases between. The CDR3 loop spans 14 amino acids. CDR3 nucleotide sequence: TGTGCCAGCAGTAACTTACAGGGTGGTGTCGAGCAGTACTTC. Translating it yields CASSNLQGGVEQYF.

V usage is TRBV28 and J usage is TRBJ1-4; D is unclear. Trimming cost V 6 bases and J 10 bases, with 12 bases left between them. CDR1 is MDHEN and CDR2 is SYDVKM in the germline V gene. The CDR3 consists of 12 residues. CDR3 bases: TGTGCCAGCAGCGCAAACGCAGGAAAACTGTTTTTT. Translated: CASSANAGKLFF. The whole variable domain, filled in from reference TRBV28 and TRBJ1-4, reads DVKVTQSSRYLVKRTGEKVFLECVQDMDHENMFWYRQDPGLGLRLIYFSYDVKMKEKGDIPEGYSVSREKKERFSLILESASTNQTSMYLCASSANAGKLFFGSGTQLSVL.

This clone was counted a few times. The chain carries TRBV28 and TRBJ2-3; no definite D call. Germline assignment: CDR1 MDHEN and CDR2 SYDVKM. Trimming removed 5 bases at V and 3 bases at J, with 3 bases between. The CDR3 is made up of 11 amino acids. The CDR3 region is CASSLTDTQYF. The CDR3 DNA reads TGTGCCAGCAGTCTTACAGATACGCAGTATTTT.